This is a list of T cell receptor beta chains from one sample in a study of T cells in Graves' hyperthyroidism and ophthalmopathy. A single record per CDR3 protein comes from TCRdb applying MiXCR to the multiplex PCR reads. The repertoire has roughly 300,000 distinct CDR3 sequences, around 14% of them found once; the top ten carry under 30%. The sequenced material came from blood. Receptor source: a woman in her twenties or thirties with Graves' hyperthyroidism. Each CDR3 is given with its conserved first and last residue. A D gene is named only where the DNA matches it firmly.

J	D	V	CDR3
TRBJ1-5	.	TRBV20-1	CSATTVSGNQPQHF
TRBJ2-7	TRBD2	TRBV20-1	CSAHTSGRRYEQYF
TRBJ2-7	.	TRBV20-1	CSGTPSSDYYEQYF
TRBJ1-2	.	TRBV6-1	CASTSPRGDYGYTF
TRBJ2-7	.	TRBV14	CASSRRGREQYF
TRBJ1-1	.	TRBV19	CASRVVTGTLGAEAFF
TRBJ1-6	TRBD1	TRBV28	CASSTPGTGLSPLHF
TRBJ1-2	.	TRBV20-1	CSAFNYGYTF
TRBJ1-5	TRBD1	TRBV28	CASSLSFRGQLINQPQHF
TRBJ2-7	.	TRBV9	CASSPGGTVYEQYF
TRBJ2-7	TRBD2	TRBV6-2/TRBV6-3	CATTLAGSYEQYF
TRBJ2-7	TRBD1	TRBV2	CASSTVEAGGSEQYF
TRBJ2-7	TRBD2	TRBV3-1	CASSQRRLAGDYEQYF
TRBJ2-1	.	TRBV18	CASSPRTPGANNEQFF
TRBJ2-2	.	TRBV18	CASSPVQANTGELFF
TRBJ2-7	TRBD2	TRBV2	CASSLTTSGSIEQYF
TRBJ2-7	.	TRBV28	CATDDWNLTTGREQYF
TRBJ2-2	.	TRBV6-5	CASSYSSDGELFF
TRBJ1-5	.	TRBV27	CASSRGGTQPQHF
TRBJ1-1	.	TRBV4-3	CASSQAGFGTEAFF
TRBJ1-1	.	TRBV18	CASQGSLNTEAFF
TRBJ2-1	TRBD1	TRBV19	CASSIDGTGRFGEQFF
TRBJ2-5	.	TRBV6-1	CASSRRSSREETQYF
TRBJ1-3	.	TRBV30	CAWCEPSSGNTIYF
TRBJ1-2	TRBD1	TRBV20-1	CSARDRGRGNYGYTF
TRBJ2-5	.	TRBV10-3	CAISREYRDETQYF